This T cell receptor beta chain was sequenced in a study of T-cell reconstitution after alpha-beta-depleted transplantation in children. In its sample, this clonotype was seen many times. Its antigen is unknown. Using unique molecular identifiers, the investigators prepared the TCRbeta library. MiXCR was run by TCRdb on the PCR reads, yielding one entry per CDR3 protein. The table has about a million distinct CDR3 sequences, about 30% seen once. The study's findings and limits: Most T-cell counts and diversity one year after the transplant came from T cells that were newly produced. After transplant, at about two months, alpha-beta T cells were reportedly derived from several hundred expanded graft clones.

Germline CDR1 MNHEY, CDR2 SMNVEV (reference sequence). CDR3 length equals 13 residues. V lost 8 bases and J 1 base, leaving 6 bases between the germline ends. This TCR was sampled from a boy younger than two who had a stem cell transplant for SCID, so the T cells may come from the graft donor. Material: PBMCs, mostly from graft donor cells, obtained 360 days after TCRalphabeta/CD19-depleted stem cell transplant. The chain joins TRBV27 to TRBJ1-6; D is unresolved. The CDR3 loop is CASRGSYNSPLHF. The CDR3 DNA is TGTGCCAGCCGGGGTTCCTATAATTCACCCCTCCACTTT.